This T cell receptor beta chain was sequenced for a study of ipilimumab plus nivolumab after autologous stem cell transplantation. Study-wide context: Myeloma patients were high-risk transplant-naive or relapsed within 3 years of first autologous transplant.

For this clone: At one end, the junction sequence differs from germline, possibly due to a read error.

The assay was immunoSEQ multiplex PCR, and TCRdb's table has in-frame clones only and misses some. The sample yields roughly 12,000 clones, more than 60% seen once. The receptor comes from a male donor with multiple myeloma. Sequences were derived from PBMCs, sampled in a trial of ipilimumab plus nivolumab as post-transplant consolidation.

DNA of the CDR3: TGTGCCAGCAGACAGGGGGGTTCGAACACTGAAGCTTGCTTT. Protein: CASRQGGSNTEACF. The rearrangement uses TRBV6-5 and TRBJ1-1; 8 nucleotides line up with TRBD1. Germline assignment: CDR1 MNHEY and CDR2 SVGAGI. This CDR3 contains 14 residues.